This T cell receptor (beta chain) was retrieved from a study of T-cell memory formation after mild COVID-19. One entry per CDR3 protein results from TCRdb running MiXCR on the 5' RACE reads. The sample has 410,000 or so distinct CDR3 sequences; about a quarter are singletons. CDR3 length: 13 amino acids. V was clipped by 8 bases and J by 8 bases, with 17 bases between them. This TCR was recovered from an adult woman who had mild COVID-19 (a few samples of this study predate the infection). Cell type and time point are not known. The source material was PBMCs or a T cell subset sorted from them (not recorded which). The gene calls are TRBV12-3 or TRBV12-4 and TRBJ2-3; TRBD1 or TRBD2 may be the D gene (5 bases each). CDR3 DNA sequence: TGTGCCAGCGGGACGAGTCCACGGGGTACGCAGTATTTT. It specifies CASGTSPRGTQYF.